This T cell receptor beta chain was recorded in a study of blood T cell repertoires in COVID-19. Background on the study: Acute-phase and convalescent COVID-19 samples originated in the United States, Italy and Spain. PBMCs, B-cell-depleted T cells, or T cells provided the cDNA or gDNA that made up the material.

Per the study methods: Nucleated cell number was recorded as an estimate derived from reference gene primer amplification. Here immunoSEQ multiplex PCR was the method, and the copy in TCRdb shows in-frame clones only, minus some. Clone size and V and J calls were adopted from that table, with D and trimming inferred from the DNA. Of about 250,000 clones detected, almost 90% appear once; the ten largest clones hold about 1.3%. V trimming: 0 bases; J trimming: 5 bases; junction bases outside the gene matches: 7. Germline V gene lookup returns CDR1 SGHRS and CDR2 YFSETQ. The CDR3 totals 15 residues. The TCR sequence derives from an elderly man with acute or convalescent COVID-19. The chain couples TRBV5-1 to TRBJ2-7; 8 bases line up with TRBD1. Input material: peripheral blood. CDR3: CASSLDYRGIDEQYF. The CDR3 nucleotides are TGCGCCAGCAGCTTGGACTACAGGGGGATCGACGAGCAGTACTTC. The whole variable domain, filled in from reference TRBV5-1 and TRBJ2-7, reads KAGVTQTPRYLIKTRGQQVTLSCSPISGHRSVSWYQQTPGQGLQFLFEYFSETQRNKGNFPGRFSGRQFSNSRSEMNVSTLELGDSALYLCASSLDYRGIDEQYFGPGTRLTVT.